Many counts were recorded for the clone carrying this T cell receptor (beta chain). Germline CDR1 is SNHLY and CDR2 is FYNNEI. Trimming took 10 bases from V and 3 from J; bases not matched to a gene: 10. CDR3 size: 14 residues. This record belongs to a study of early T cells in non-severe SARS-CoV-2 infection. MiXCR, applied by TCRdb to the 5' RACE reads, yields one record per CDR3 protein. The table includes 55,000 to 75,000 distinct CDR3 sequences, approximately 9.3% detected once. This receptor was obtained from an adult who was a healthcare worker with PCR-confirmed SARS-CoV-2 infection or an uninfected control (not recorded which). The gene calls are TRBV2 and TRBJ2-3; TRBD2 matches at 7 bases. Sequences were obtained from whole blood. In DNA form, the CDR3 reads TGTGCCACCGGTGGCCTAGCGGAAACAGATACGCAGTATTTT. Amino acids: CATGGLAETDTQYF.